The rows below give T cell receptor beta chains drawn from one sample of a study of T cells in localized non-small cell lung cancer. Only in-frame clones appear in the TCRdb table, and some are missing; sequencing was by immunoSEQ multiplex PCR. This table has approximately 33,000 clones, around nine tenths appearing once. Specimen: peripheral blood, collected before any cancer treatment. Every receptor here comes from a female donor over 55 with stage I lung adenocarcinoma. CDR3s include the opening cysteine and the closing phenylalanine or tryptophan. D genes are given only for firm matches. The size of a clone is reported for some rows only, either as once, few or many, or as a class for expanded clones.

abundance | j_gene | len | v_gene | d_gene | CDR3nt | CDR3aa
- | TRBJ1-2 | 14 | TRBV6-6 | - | TGTGCCAGCAGTTACGAGCGGGGAAGCTATGGCTACACCTTC | CASSYERGSYGYTF
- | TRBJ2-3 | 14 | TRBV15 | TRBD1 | TGTGCCACCAGCAGAGGAAAGACAGGGAATACGCAGTATTTT | CATSRGKTGNTQYF
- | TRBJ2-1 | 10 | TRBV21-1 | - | TGTGCCACTGGACAGGGGAGGCAGTTCTTC | CATGQGRQFF
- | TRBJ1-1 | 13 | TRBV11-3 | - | TGTGCCAGCAGCTTAGACACGAACACTGAAGCTTTCTTT | CASSLDTNTEAFF
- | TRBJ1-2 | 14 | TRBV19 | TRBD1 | TGTGCCTCTACCCGGACAGGGGGCTCCTATGGCTACACCTTC | CASTRTGGSYGYTF
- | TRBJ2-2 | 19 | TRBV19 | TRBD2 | TGTGCCAGTAGTATACTTCTGGCGGGGGGATTCGCGAACACCGGGGAGCTGTTTTTT | CASSILLAGGFANTGELFF
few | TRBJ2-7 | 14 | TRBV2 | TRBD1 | TGTGCCAGCGATGACCGGGACAGGGGGATCAAGCAGTACTTC | CASDDRDRGIKQYF
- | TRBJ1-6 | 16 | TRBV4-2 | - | TGTGCCAGCAGCCAAGGGGGCGGGGGCTATAATTCACCCCTCCACTTT | CASSQGGGGYNSPLHF
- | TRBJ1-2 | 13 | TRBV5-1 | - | TGCGCCAGCAGCCCTGGACAGAACTATGGCTACACCTTC | CASSPGQNYGYTF
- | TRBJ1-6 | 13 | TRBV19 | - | TGTGCCAGTAGTATTGGGATTAATTCACCCCTCCACTTT | CASSIGINSPLHF
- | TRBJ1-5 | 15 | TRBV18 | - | TGTGCCAGCTCACCGGACGGAACTATTAATCAGCCCCAGCATTTT | CASSPDGTINQPQHF
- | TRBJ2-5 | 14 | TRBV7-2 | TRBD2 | TGTGCCAGCAGCTCACGACTAGCTATAGAGACCCAGTACTTC | CASSSRLAIETQYF
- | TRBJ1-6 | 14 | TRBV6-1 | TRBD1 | TGTGCCAGCAGAGCGACAGGGGCTAATTCACCCCTCCACTTT | CASRATGANSPLHF
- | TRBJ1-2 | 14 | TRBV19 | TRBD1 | TGTGCCAGTAGTCCTACAGGGGCGGTCTATGGCTACACCTTC | CASSPTGAVYGYTF
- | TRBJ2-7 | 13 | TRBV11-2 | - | TGTGCCAGCAGCCCGGACATAGCCTACGAGCAGTACTTC | CASSPDIAYEQYF
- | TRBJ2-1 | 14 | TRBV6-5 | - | TGTGCCAGCAGGAGGAGGGGGCACTACAATGAGCAGTTCTTC | CASRRRGHYNEQFF
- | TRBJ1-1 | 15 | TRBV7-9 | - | TGTGCCAGCAGCTTAAGGTCCCCAGAAAACACTGAAGCTTTCTTT | CASSLRSPENTEAFF
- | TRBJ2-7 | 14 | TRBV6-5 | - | TGTGCCAGCAGTTACTCCGGGCCAGCCTACGAGCAGTACTTC | CASSYSGPAYEQYF
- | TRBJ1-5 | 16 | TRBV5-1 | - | TGCGCCAGCAGCTTGGAAGGTAGACTTCCTTTCGAGCCCCAGCATTTT | CASSLEGRLPFEPQHF
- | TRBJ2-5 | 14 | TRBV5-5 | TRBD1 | TGTGCCAGCAGCAAGGGACAGGGGCTGGAGACCCAGTACTTC | CASSKGQGLETQYF
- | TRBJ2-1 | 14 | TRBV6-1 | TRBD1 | TGTGCCAGCAGGAGGGGGCAGGGGCACAATGAGCAGTTCTTC | CASRRGQGHNEQFF
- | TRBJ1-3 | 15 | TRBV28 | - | TGTGCCAGTCGCCTGGACGGGAACTCTGGAAACACCATATATTTT | CASRLDGNSGNTIYF
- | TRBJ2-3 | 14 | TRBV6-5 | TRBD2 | TGTGCAACGGGACTAGCGGATTACACAGATACGCAGTATTTT | CATGLADYTDTQYF
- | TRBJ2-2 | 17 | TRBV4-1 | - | TGCGCCAGCAGCTCCCGGACCGGGACATTGAACACCGGGGAGCTGTTTTTT | CASSSRTGTLNTGELFF
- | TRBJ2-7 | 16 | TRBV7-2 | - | TGTGCCAGCAGCCCCGAGGGGGGGGCAGGCGGTAGGGAGCAGTACTTC | CASSPEGGAGGREQYF
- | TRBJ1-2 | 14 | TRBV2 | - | TGTGCCAGCAGCGGTATCCACTCGACAGGCCCTTCTACCTTC | CASSGIHSTGPSTF
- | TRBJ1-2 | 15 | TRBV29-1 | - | TGCAGCGCCTTCGGGGAGCGCCCCCATAACTATGGCTACACCTTC | CSAFGERPHNYGYTF
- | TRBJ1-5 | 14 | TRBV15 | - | TGTGCCACCAGGGGTGGTGCGGACAATCAGCCCCAGCATTTT | CATRGGADNQPQHF